These 21 T cell receptor beta chains came from one sample sequenced in a study of human T cells and chemical hapten exposure. TCRdb used MiXCR to reprocess the RACE reads, holding one entry per CDR3 protein. The sample lists approximately 120,000 distinct CDR3 sequences; 9.2% were seen once. Time point meaning: patch test 2, 6 weeks after DPC sensitization. Treatment in this sample: therapeutic diphenylcyclopropenone sensitization with weekly scalp DPC. The material sequenced was whole blood, taken in connection with sensitization to the hapten diphenylcyclopropenone (DPC). The origin of the receptors is a woman aged 40 to 55 with alopecia areata. Some clones in this sample may be carry-over from other donors' samples.

This clonotype was seen many times. This chain joins TRBV4-3 and TRBJ2-3; D call uncertain. The ends were cut back, 1 base at V and 2 bases at J, with 13 bases in the middle. This CDR3 region has 16 residues. The germline gives CDR1 LGHNA, CDR2 YSLEER. In nucleotides, the CDR3 is TGCGCCAGCAGCCAAGGATATCAGCAGGTCACAGATACGCAGTATTTT. Its protein is CASSQGYQQVTDTQYF.

This clonotype was seen many times. For the CDR3, the DNA is TGTGCCAGCGGGGGATGGACAGGGGGAGACAATGAGCAGTTCTTC. Protein product: CASGGWTGGDNEQFF. V gene TRBV7-9 combines with J gene TRBJ2-1; 10 nucleotides line up with TRBD1. CDR1 SEHNR and CDR2 FQNEAQ come from the germline V gene (reference sequence). V lost 8 bases, J lost 5 bases, and 9 bases stayed unmatched. The CDR3 totals 15 residues.

This clonotype was observed at least ten times. V is TRBV5-4 and J is TRBJ2-3; 7 bases are shared with TRBD1. Germline V gene data show CDR1 as SGHNT and CDR2 as YYREEE (reference sequence). CDR3 length: 16 amino acids. Trimming at V came to 5 bases and at J to 0 bases, leaving 9 bases not matched to a gene. CDR3 nucleotide sequence: TGTGCCAGCAGTCAGGCGACAGGGCCTAGCACAGATACGCAGTATTTT. Translation gives CASSQATGPSTDTQYF. The full variable domain, rest sourced from reference TRBV5-4 and TRBJ2-3, is ETGVTQSPTHLIKTRGQQVTLRCSSQSGHNTVSWYQQALGQGPQFIFQYYREEENGRGNFPPRFSGLQFPNYSSELNVNALELDDSALYLCASSQATGPSTDTQYFGPGTRLTVL.

The chain has TRBV12-3 or TRBV12-4 and TRBJ2-3; D may be TRBD1 (6 bases). The CDR3 is 16 residues long. Between the trimmed V and J ends, which lost 2 bases and 4 bases, there was a span of 16 bases. The CDR3 coding sequence is TGTGCCAGCAGTTTACAGGCAGGGGCAATCGCAGATACGCAGTATTTT. It yields the protein CASSLQAGAIADTQYF.

This clonotype was picked up a small number of times. The rearrangement links TRBV6-2 or TRBV6-3 to TRBJ1-6; 9 nucleotides match TRBD1. The germline V gene encodes CDR1 MNHEY and CDR2 SVGEGT. The CDR3 sequence is 12 residues long. Trimming at V came to 8 bases and at J to 9 bases, leaving 2 bases not matched to a gene. CDR3 DNA sequence: TGTGCCAGCGGACAGGGGAGTTCACCCCTCCACTTT. Protein sequence: CASGQGSSPLHF.

This clonotype was recorded many times. V and J are TRBV4-1 and TRBJ1-1; no definite D call. The length of the CDR3 is 17 residues. V was trimmed by 4 bases and J by 9 bases, leaving 27 bases between them. Per germline, CDR1 MGHRA and CDR2 YSYEKL. The CDR3 DNA reads as TGCGCCAGCAGCCCCTTAGGAGCCCCAGGAACGAGTCTGCAAGCTTTCTTT. Protein: CASSPLGAPGTSLQAFF.

In the case of this clonotype: This could be a read error, since a much larger clone is one nucleotide away. The chain has TRBV18 and TRBJ2-1; D is perhaps TRBD1 (5 bases). This CDR3 contains 13 residues. Germline V gene sequence: CDR1 KGHSH, CDR2 LQKENI. CDR3 DNA: TGTGACAGCTCCAGGGAACTGTACAATGAGCAGTTCTTC. Its translation: CDSSRELYNEQFF.

This clonotype was observed many times. V gene TRBV5-4 combines with J gene TRBJ2-2, with 8 bases matching TRBD2. Germline CDR1 reads SGHNT; CDR2 reads YYREEE (reference sequence). CDR3 length equals 17 residues. The V and J ends lost 4 bases and 5 bases, in that order; junction bases with no gene match: 13. DNA of the CDR3: TGTGCCAGCAGCGACACACCGGGGGGGCAAGGGACCGGGGAGCTGTTTTTT. Translated, it gives CASSDTPGGQGTGELFF.

This clonotype was seen at least ten times. The V gene is TRBV12-3 or TRBV12-4, the J gene TRBJ2-1, with TRBD2 matching 11 bases. The CDR3 is 15 amino acids. Unmatched junction bases numbered 12, after V lost 7 bases and J lost 10 bases. This CDR3 reads CASTPSSGGPLEQFF. The CDR3 nucleotides read TGTGCCAGCACACCGTCTAGCGGGGGGCCATTGGAGCAGTTCTTC.

The chain links TRBV6-2 or TRBV6-3 to TRBJ2-7; 12 bases agree with TRBD2. Germline V lookup: CDR1 MNHEY, CDR2 SVGEGT. V was pared by 11 bases and J by 2 bases, with 10 bases of the junction left unmatched. This CDR3 contains 15 residues. This chain's CDR3 is CACHTRTSGTYEQYF. Here the CDR3 DNA reads TGTGCCTGTCATACTAGGACTAGCGGGACCTACGAGCAGTACTTC.

The chain combines TRBV28 with TRBJ2-5; 8 bases are a match to TRBD1. The CDR3 is 11 residues long. CDR1 is MDHEN, CDR2 SYDVKM, per germline. Unmatched junction bases numbered 4, after V lost 3 bases and J lost 13 bases. The chain's CDR3 is CASSLQGALYF. The CDR3 DNA is TGTGCCAGCAGTTTGCAGGGGGCCTTGTACTTC.

This clonotype was counted ten times or more. The chain joins TRBV6-1 to TRBJ2-5, with D perhaps TRBD1 (5 bases). V was shortened by 8 bases and J by 2 bases, with 9 bases between the two germline ends. In germline, CDR1 is MNHNS, CDR2 SASEGT. The CDR3 spans 12 residues. The CDR3 DNA is TGTGCCAGCGGACGGACACAAGAGACCCAGTACTTC. This encodes CASGRTQETQYF.

The chain links TRBV20-1 to TRBJ2-3; D tentatively fits TRBD1 or TRBD2 (5 bases each). V lost 0 bases and J 4 bases, leaving 17 bases between the germline ends. The germline V gene has CDR1 DFQATT and CDR2 SNEGSKA (reference sequence). There are 16 residues in the CDR3. This CDR3 is CSARDPLRGPPDTQYF. In DNA form, the CDR3 reads TGCAGTGCTAGAGATCCTTTAAGGGGACCGCCAGATACGCAGTATTTT.

This clonotype was recorded at least ten times. DNA of the CDR3: TGTGCCAGCAGACGGACAGGGTTTGGTTTCGAGCAGTACTTC. It yields the protein CASRRTGFGFEQYF. V is TRBV6-2 or TRBV6-3 and J is TRBJ2-7, with 8 bases fitting TRBD1. In germline, CDR1 is MNHEY, CDR2 SVGEGT. J lost 6 bases, V lost 6 bases, and 10 bases had no gene match. The CDR3 runs to 14 residues.

In the case of this clonotype: Given a much more abundant clone one base away, this may be a read error. J is TRBJ2-7 and V is TRBV3-1, with D unclear. The end of the DNA fits TRBJ2-1 better, so the J call may be wrong. Germline V gene sequence: CDR1 LGHDT, CDR2 YNNKEL (reference sequence). The CDR3 has 16 amino acids. The CDR3 region is CASSQVKGSYSYEQFF. Here the CDR3 DNA reads TGTGCCAGCAGCCAAGTCAAAGGCTCCTATTCCTACGAGCAGTTCTTC.

The chain joins TRBV6-1 to TRBJ2-1; no reliable D call. V shed 7 bases and J shed 0 bases, with 10 bases lying between them. The CDR3 is made up of 14 amino acids. The V gene's germline CDR1 is MNHNS and CDR2 SASEGT. DNA of the CDR3: TGTGCCAGCATCGACGGAAGCTCCTACAATGAGCAGTTCTTC. Amino acid sequence: CASIDGSSYNEQFF.

This clonotype is classed as medium-sized. The V gene is TRBV6-2 or TRBV6-3, the J gene TRBJ2-6, with no clear D. V was pared by 0 bases and J by 2 bases, with 5 bases between. Per germline, CDR1 MNHEY and CDR2 SVGEGT. This CDR3 has 15 residues. The CDR3 spells CASSYSIAGANVLTF. As DNA, the CDR3 is TGTGCCAGCAGTTACTCGATTGCTGGGGCCAACGTCCTGACTTTC.

The chain is built from TRBV12-3 or TRBV12-4 and TRBJ1-1; D gene uncertain. Trimming took 2 bases from V and 4 from J, leaving 17 bases between them. This CDR3 comprises 16 residues. The CDR3 protein is CASSLLGNIYGTEAFF. The CDR3 nucleotides read TGTGCCAGCAGTTTATTGGGAAACATATACGGCACTGAAGCTTTCTTT.

The V call is TRBV2, the J call TRBJ2-3, with 8 bases aligning to TRBD1. V dropped 4 bases and J dropped 0; count of bases not matched to a gene: 12. The CDR3 length is 18 residues. Germline-derived CDR1 and CDR2 are SNHLY and FYNNEI. The CDR3 is CASSAGQAAGYSTDTQYF. For the CDR3, the DNA is TGTGCCAGCAGTGCGGGACAGGCAGCAGGGTATAGCACAGATACGCAGTATTTT.

The chain links TRBV6-2 or TRBV6-3 to TRBJ2-1, with 10 bases matching TRBD2. This CDR3 contains 16 residues. The germline CDR1 and CDR2 sequences are MNHEY and SVGEGT. V lost 5 bases, J lost 3 bases, and 7 bases stayed unmatched. CDR3 loop: CASSDHASGGYNEQFF. For the CDR3, the DNA is TGTGCCAGCAGTGACCACGCTAGCGGGGGCTACAATGAGCAGTTCTTC.

The chain is built from TRBV6-2 or TRBV6-3 and TRBJ2-2; D might be TRBD1 (5 bases). CDR1 and CDR2 from the germline V gene are MNHEY and SVGEGT. Between the trimmed V and J ends, which lost 7 bases and 4 bases, there was a span of 16 bases. This CDR3 has 15 amino acids. CDR3 residues: CASTFILRGTGELFF. CDR3 sequence (DNA): TGTGCCAGCACCTTTATACTTAGGGGCACCGGGGAGCTGTTTTTT.